The T cell receptor beta chain described here comes from a study of beta chain features in type 1 diabetes. Each of the CD4+ naive, central memory, regulatory and stem cell-like memory populations was sorted via CD45RO/CCR7/CD25/CD127/CD95/CD27. There are 11 residues in the CDR3. Germline loops: CDR1 SGHRS, CDR2 YFSETQ. Trimming removed 5 bases at V and 5 bases at J, with 7 bases between. Every isolated RNA sample was fully reverse transcribed, so sequencing captured expressed TCRB transcripts. Millions of reads were obtained on average from naive, central memory and regulatory T cell samples. The method was immunoSEQ multiplex PCR; TCRdb's version includes in-frame clones alone and lacks a portion of them. Of roughly 450,000 clones in the sample, about 15% were seen once. About this clone: Antigen unknown.

Study-wide points: Shortening of TCRB CDR3s, moderate but significant, appeared in all four CD4+ subsets of Type 1 diabetes patients.

The sequence derives from a man younger than 40 in good health. The chain is built from TRBV5-1 and TRBJ2-5, with D unresolved. The specimen sequenced was naive CD4+ T cells from blood. The CDR3 region has the DNA TGCGCCAGCAGGGAAATGGAGACCCAGTACTTC. Its translation: CASREMETQYF.